This TCR beta chain came from a study of blood T cell repertoires in COVID-19. Study details: Acute and convalescent COVID-19 samples came from the United States, Italy and Spain. PBMCs, B-cell-depleted T cells, or T cells were the source of the cDNA or gDNA that made up the material.

In the authors' workflow: Reference gene primer amplification yielded estimated nucleated cell counts. TCRdb's table, derived via immunoSEQ multiplex PCR, lists solely in-frame clones and lacks some. The V and J calls and the clone size are those of that table, but D and trimming were determined from the DNA. Of 200,000 to 300,000 clones in the sample, more than 65% were seen once. Trimming pared 7 bases from V and 2 bases from J, leaving 15 bases between. The CDR3 loop spans 15 amino acids. Looked up from germline, CDR1 is LNHDA and CDR2 is SQIVND (reference sequence). This chain uses TRBV19 with TRBJ1-5; weak D call: TRBD1 (6 bases). This clonotype was obtained from a woman older than 75 with acute or convalescent COVID-19. Sample: peripheral blood. Written as DNA, the CDR3 is TGTGCCAGTAACGGACAGTACGGGCGCAATCAGCCCCAGCATTTT. Its protein product is CASNGQYGRNQPQHF.